The rows below give T cell receptor beta chains drawn from one sample of a study of shared clonotypes between healthy human individuals. Data came from immunoSEQ multiplex PCR; TCRdb stores just in-frame clones and leaves some out. The data show approximately 1.5 million clones, with approximately 98.5% seen just once and around 0.38% held by the top ten. The sample consisted of naive CD4+ T cells sorted from blood. The source of these receptors is a young man in good health. Both conserved end residues are part of each CDR3. D genes are given only for firm matches. The size field is filled for only some rows; it gives once, few, many or a size class.

cdr3_aa cdr3_nt d_call j_call v_call clone_size
CASSESTSFYNEQFF TGTGCCAGCAGTGAATCGACTAGCTTCTACAATGAGCAGTTCTTC TRBD2 TRBJ2-1 TRBV2 NA
CASSLSASGNYNEQFF TGTGCCAGCAGCTTGTCGGCTAGCGGTAACTACAATGAGCAGTTCTTC TRBD2 TRBJ2-1 TRBV5-4 NA
CASSQEYLQGRNTEAFF TGCGCCAGCAGCCAAGAATACCTACAGGGTAGAAACACTGAAGCTTTCTTT NA TRBJ1-1 TRBV4-1 NA
CASSPLGTSQSSYNEQFF TGTGCCAGCTCACCACTAGGGACTAGCCAGAGCTCCTACAATGAGCAGTTCTTC TRBD2 TRBJ2-1 TRBV18 once
CASSLVPGLADNEQFF TGCGCCAGCAGCTTGGTCCCGGGACTAGCGGACAATGAGCAGTTCTTC TRBD2 TRBJ2-1 TRBV5-1 NA
CAISTGTNAGELFF TGTGCCATTTCGACCGGGACTAACGCCGGGGAGCTGTTTTTT TRBD2 TRBJ2-2 TRBV2 NA
CASTRTGRGTGELFF TGTGCCAGCACCAGGACAGGGCGCGGCACCGGGGAGCTGTTTTTT TRBD1 TRBJ2-2 TRBV11-1 NA
CASSEPGQGIYEQYF TGTGCCAGCAGTGAACCTGGACAGGGGATCTACGAGCAGTACTTC TRBD1 TRBJ2-7 TRBV25-1 once
CASSRQGTNYGYTF TGTGCCAGCAGCAGGCAAGGGACTAACTATGGCTACACCTTC NA TRBJ1-2 TRBV9 NA
CASSIWRLDRHNEKLFF TGTGCCAGTAGTATTTGGAGATTGGACAGACATAATGAAAAACTGTTTTTT NA TRBJ1-4 TRBV19 NA
CASWVSREQYF TGTGCCAGCTGGGTCTCGCGGGAGCAGTACTTC NA TRBJ2-7 TRBV2 NA
CASSLSRGWTGELFF TGTGCCAGCAGCTTGAGCAGGGGCTGGACCGGGGAGCTGTTTTTT NA TRBJ2-2 TRBV5-6 NA
CASSPTGTGLYEQYF TGCGCCAGCAGCCCCACCGGGACAGGGCTCTACGAGCAGTACTTC TRBD1 TRBJ2-7 TRBV5-1 NA
CASKPGAHDEQFF TGTGCCAGCAAACCAGGGGCCCACGATGAGCAGTTCTTC NA TRBJ2-1 TRBV2 NA
CASSFRGSGEQYF TGTGCCAGCAGTTTCCGAGGGAGTGGCGAGCAGTACTTC NA TRBJ2-7 TRBV28 NA
CASSSTGETQYF TGCGCCAGCAGTAGTACGGGGGAGACCCAGTACTTC NA TRBJ2-5 TRBV10-1 NA
CASSPFSGRSSETQYF TGTGCCAGCTCACCTTTTAGCGGGAGATCTTCGGAGACCCAGTACTTC TRBD2 TRBJ2-5 TRBV18 once
CAISEQGGRETQYF TGTGCCATCAGTGAACAGGGGGGGAGGGAGACCCAGTACTTC NA TRBJ2-5 TRBV10-3 NA
CSVLAGTGGLGETQYF TGCAGCGTTCTCGCCGGGACAGGAGGACTCGGAGAGACCCAGTACTTC TRBD1 TRBJ2-5 TRBV29-1 NA
CASSVWGAGSYNEQFF TGTGCCAGCAGCGTATGGGGTGCAGGGAGCTACAATGAGCAGTTCTTC NA TRBJ2-1 TRBV9 once
CASSWGLENTDTQYF TGTGCCAGCAGCTGGGGACTAGAAAACACAGATACGCAGTATTTT TRBD2 TRBJ2-3 TRBV7-9 NA
CASSEIRPRDEQYF TGTGCCAGCAGTGAAATCCGGCCCCGGGACGAGCAGTACTTC NA TRBJ2-7 TRBV6-1 NA
CASSFLGQDSLAGANVLTF TGTGCCAGCAGTTTTTTGGGCCAGGATTCCCTCGCTGGGGCCAACGTCCTGACTTTC NA TRBJ2-6 TRBV27 NA
CASSLIRTGELFF TGTGCCAGCAGCTTAATAAGGACCGGGGAGCTGTTTTTT NA TRBJ2-2 TRBV7-2 NA
CASSLDMAGASTDTQYF TGCGCCAGCAGCTTGGATATGGCCGGGGCTAGCACAGATACGCAGTATTTT NA TRBJ2-3 TRBV5-1 NA
CASSYPGRPEQFF TGCGCCAGCAGCTACCCTGGGCGACCTGAGCAGTTCTTC NA TRBJ2-1 TRBV4-3 NA
CASSQDPWLSAYEQYF TGTGCCAGCAGCCAAGACCCTTGGCTGTCCGCCTACGAGCAGTACTTC NA TRBJ2-7 TRBV4-2 once
CASSPLTSGQETQYF TGTGCCAGCAGCCCACTCACTAGCGGACAAGAGACCCAGTACTTC TRBD2 TRBJ2-5 TRBV14 NA
CASSLGQTSTDTQYF TGTGCCAGCAGTTTAGGTCAGACTAGCACAGATACGCAGTATTTT NA TRBJ2-3 TRBV27 NA
CASSPGQGITGELFF TGCGCCAGCAGCCCGGGACAGGGGATTACCGGGGAGCTGTTTTTT TRBD1 TRBJ2-2 TRBV5-1 NA
CASSAPGLAADTQYF TGCGCCAGCAGTGCCCCGGGACTAGCAGCAGATACGCAGTATTTT TRBD2 TRBJ2-3 TRBV10-1 NA
CASSTQSGYTF TGTGCCAGCAGTACACAGAGTGGCTACACCTTC NA TRBJ1-2 TRBV28 NA
CASSFLGQGPLHEQFF TGTGCCAGCAGCTTCTTAGGACAGGGGCCTCTCCATGAGCAGTTCTTC TRBD1 TRBJ2-1 TRBV5-8 NA
CASSPSGHQGEQYF TGTGCCAGCAGCCCCTCGGGACATCAGGGCGAGCAGTACTTC NA TRBJ2-7 TRBV7-9 NA
CASSSDRAAGNTIYF TGTGCCAGCAGCAGCGACAGGGCGGCTGGAAACACCATATATTTT TRBD1 TRBJ1-3 TRBV11-3 once
CASRREETQYF TGCGCCAGCAGACGGGAAGAGACCCAGTACTTC NA TRBJ2-5 TRBV10-2 NA
CASSQGSGTPYEQYF TGTGCCAGCAGCCAAGGTTCGGGGACACCCTACGAGCAGTACTTC NA TRBJ2-7 TRBV14 NA
CSVEDPAGEWYNEQFF TGCAGCGTTGAAGATCCCGCAGGGGAATGGTACAATGAGCAGTTCTTC NA TRBJ2-1 TRBV29-1 once
CASSLLTGFGNTEAFF TGTGCCAGTAGTTTATTGACAGGGTTCGGGAACACTGAAGCTTTCTTT TRBD1 TRBJ1-1 TRBV19 NA
CASSFDLLGGEQYF TGTGCCAGCAGTTTCGACCTCCTAGGGGGGGAGCAGTACTTC NA TRBJ2-7 TRBV6-5 NA
CASSGTAIHNEKLFF TGTGCCAGTTCCGGGACAGCGATCCACAATGAAAAACTGTTTTTT TRBD1 TRBJ1-4 TRBV6-6 once
CASRRGTSGAGELFF TGTGCCAGCAGGAGGGGGACTAGCGGGGCCGGGGAGCTGTTTTTT TRBD2 TRBJ2-2 TRBV28 NA
CASSPGAGGREQYF TGCGCCAGCAGCCCCGGGGCAGGGGGCCGGGAGCAGTACTTC TRBD1 TRBJ2-7 TRBV10-1 NA
CASSSPGTSIPTDTQYF TGTGCCAGCAGTTCTCCCGGGACTAGTATTCCCACAGATACGCAGTATTTT TRBD2 TRBJ2-3 TRBV9 NA
CASSKDGAQPQHF TGTGCCAGCTCAAAGGACGGGGCTCAGCCCCAGCATTTT NA TRBJ1-5 TRBV18 NA
CASSYVGEDTEAFF TGTGCCAGCAGTTACGTGGGGGAGGACACTGAAGCTTTCTTT NA TRBJ1-1 TRBV6-5 NA
CASSPTGSSYEQYF TGTGCCAGCAGCCCGACGGGTTCTTCCTACGAGCAGTACTTC NA TRBJ2-7 TRBV9 NA
CASSNEGRGEYEQYF TGTGCCAGCAGCAATGAAGGCAGGGGAGAGTACGAGCAGTACTTC NA TRBJ2-7 TRBV21-1 NA
CSVGRGLGADTQYF TGCAGCGTGGGTAGGGGATTGGGAGCAGATACGCAGTATTTT NA TRBJ2-3 TRBV29-1 NA
CSATGGDNEKLFF TGCAGCGCCACAGGGGGGGATAATGAAAAACTGTTTTTT TRBD1 TRBJ1-4 TRBV29-1 NA
CASSLTSDIYEQYF TGTGCCAGCAGCTTGACTAGCGACATCTACGAGCAGTACTTC TRBD2 TRBJ2-7 TRBV7-6 NA
CAWTLGRADTQYF TGTGCCTGGACTCTCGGACGGGCAGATACGCAGTATTTT NA TRBJ2-3 TRBV30 NA
CASSFSGTTDTQYF TGCGCCAGCAGCTTTAGCGGGACCACAGATACGCAGTATTTT TRBD2 TRBJ2-3 TRBV5-1 NA
CASSLPPTGTTTNTGELFF TGTGCCAGCAGCTTACCGCCAACCGGGACAACAACTAACACCGGGGAGCTGTTTTTT NA TRBJ2-2 TRBV7-9 NA
CASSSLFETQYF TGTGCCAGCAGCTCCCTGTTTGAGACCCAGTACTTC NA TRBJ2-5 TRBV7-8 NA